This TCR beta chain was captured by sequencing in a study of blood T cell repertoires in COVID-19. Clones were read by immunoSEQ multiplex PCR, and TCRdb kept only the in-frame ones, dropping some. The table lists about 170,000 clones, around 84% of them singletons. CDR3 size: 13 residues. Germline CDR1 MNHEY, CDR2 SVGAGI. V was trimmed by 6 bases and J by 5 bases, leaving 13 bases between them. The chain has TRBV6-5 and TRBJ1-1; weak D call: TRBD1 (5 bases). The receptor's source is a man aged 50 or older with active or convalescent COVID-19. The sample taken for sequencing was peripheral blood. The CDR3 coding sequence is TGTGCCAGCAGGGTAGGGGTTATGACTGAAGCTTTCTTT. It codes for CASRVGVMTEAFF.